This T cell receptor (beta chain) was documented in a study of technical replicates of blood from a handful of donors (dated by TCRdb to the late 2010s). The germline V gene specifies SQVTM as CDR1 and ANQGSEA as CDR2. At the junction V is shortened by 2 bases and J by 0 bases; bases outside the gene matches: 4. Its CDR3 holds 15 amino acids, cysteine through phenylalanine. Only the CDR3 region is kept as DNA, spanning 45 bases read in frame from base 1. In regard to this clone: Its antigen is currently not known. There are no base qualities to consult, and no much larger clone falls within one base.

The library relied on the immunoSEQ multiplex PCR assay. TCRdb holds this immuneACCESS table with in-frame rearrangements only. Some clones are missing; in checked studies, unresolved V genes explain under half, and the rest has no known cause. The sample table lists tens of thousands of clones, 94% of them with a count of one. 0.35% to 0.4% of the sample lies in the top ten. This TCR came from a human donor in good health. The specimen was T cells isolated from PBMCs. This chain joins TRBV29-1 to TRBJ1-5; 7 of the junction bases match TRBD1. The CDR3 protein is CSVEMGTDSNQPQHF. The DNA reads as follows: TGCAGCGTTGAAATGGGGACAGATAGCAATCAGCCCCAGCATTTT.